The 7 T cell receptor beta chains below were found in one sample sequenced in a study of blood T cell repertoires in COVID-19. Clones were read by immunoSEQ multiplex PCR, and TCRdb kept only the in-frame ones, dropping some. The data show some 330,000 clones, with roughly 90% seen just once and around 20% held by the top ten. The sequencing sample was made of PBMCs or T cells enriched from blood (not recorded which). The origin of the receptors is a woman aged 30 to 39 who had recovered from COVID-19.

The CDR3 DNA reads TGTGCCAGTAACTCTCTCGGGAGAATTGCCTACACCTTC. As protein: CASNSLGRIAYTF. The chain employs TRBV19 and TRBJ1-2; no definite D call. V lost 7 bases and J lost 10, with 19 bases in between. This CDR3 comprises 13 residues. The germline V gene has CDR1 LNHDA and CDR2 SQIVND (reference sequence).

This chain joins TRBV19 and TRBJ2-1; no reliable D call. The length of the CDR3 is 12 residues. Germline V gene data show CDR1 as LNHDA and CDR2 as SQIVND (reference sequence). Between the trimmed V and J ends, which lost 0 bases and 10 bases, there was a span of 7 bases. In nucleotides, the CDR3 is TGTGCCAGTAGTATAGACCCCGTCGAGCAGTTCTTC. As protein: CASSIDPVEQFF.

The rearrangement links TRBV4-1 to TRBJ1-2, with D possibly being TRBD1 (5 bases). CDR1 and CDR2 from the germline V gene are MGHRA and YSYEKL. The CDR3 is made up of 15 amino acids. V was shortened by 0 bases and J by 5 bases, with 13 bases between the two germline ends. The CDR3 DNA reads TGCGCCAGCAGCCAAGATCCGCAGGGCGCGTATGGCTACACCTTC. It is translated as CASSQDPQGAYGYTF.

The chain joins TRBV9 to TRBJ1-1; 7 nucleotides align to TRBD1. The CDR3 consists of 15 residues. The V segment lost 6 bases and the J segment 5 bases; nucleotides outside the gene matches: 13. CDR1 is SGDLS and CDR2 is YYNGEE in the germline V gene. The CDR3 spells CASTSERGRSTEAFF. CDR3 nucleotides: TGTGCCAGCACCAGCGAGAGGGGGCGGAGTACTGAAGCTTTCTTT.

This chain connects TRBV7-8 to TRBJ2-3; 7 positions agree with TRBD1. The V gene end was trimmed by 3 bases and the J gene end by 5 bases; junction bases not matched to a gene: 14. CDR3 length: 17 residues. Germline values: CDR1 SGHVS, CDR2 FQNEAQ. In DNA, the CDR3 is TGTGCCAGCAGCTTCCCGCTACAGGGGCCCTTCGAAGATACGCAGTATTTT. Translating it yields CASSFPLQGPFEDTQYF.

This chain uses TRBV18 with TRBJ2-1; 10 nucleotides align to TRBD2. With V trimmed by 1 base and J by 4 bases, 7 bases remained unmatched. This CDR3 has 17 amino acids. The germline V gene has CDR1 KGHSH and CDR2 LQKENI. CDR3 in amino acids: CASSPRQGTSEYNEQFF. The CDR3 DNA follows: TGTGCCAGCTCACCACGACAAGGGACTAGCGAATACAATGAGCAGTTCTTC.

The chain links TRBV6-5 to TRBJ2-5; possibly TRBD2 for D (6 bases). The ends were cut back, 2 bases at V and 2 bases at J, with 12 bases in the middle. Germline CDR1 and CDR2: MNHEY and SVGAGI. The CDR3 totals 15 residues. The CDR3 is CASSYQGLSQETQYF. The CDR3 DNA follows: TGTGCCAGCAGTTACCAAGGACTATCACAAGAGACCCAGTACTTC.